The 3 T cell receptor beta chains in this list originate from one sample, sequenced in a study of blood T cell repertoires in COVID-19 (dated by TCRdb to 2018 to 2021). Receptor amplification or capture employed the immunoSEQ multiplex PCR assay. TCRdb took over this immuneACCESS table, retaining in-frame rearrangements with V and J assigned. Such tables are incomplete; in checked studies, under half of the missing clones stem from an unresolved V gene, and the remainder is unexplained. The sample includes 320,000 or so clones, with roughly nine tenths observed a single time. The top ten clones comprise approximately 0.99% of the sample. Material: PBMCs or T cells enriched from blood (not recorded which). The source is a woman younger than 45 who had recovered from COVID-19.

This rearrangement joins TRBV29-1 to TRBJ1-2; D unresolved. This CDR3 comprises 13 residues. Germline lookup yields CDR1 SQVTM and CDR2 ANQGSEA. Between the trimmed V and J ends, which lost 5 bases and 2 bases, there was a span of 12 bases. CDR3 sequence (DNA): TGCAGCGTTCCTCCACCGGGGAACTATGGCTACACCTTC. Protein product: CSVPPPGNYGYTF.

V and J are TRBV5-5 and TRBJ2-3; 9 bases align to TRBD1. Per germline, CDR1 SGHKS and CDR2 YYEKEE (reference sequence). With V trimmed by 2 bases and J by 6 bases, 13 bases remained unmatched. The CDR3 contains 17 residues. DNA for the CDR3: TGTGCCAGCAGCTTAGCCGGGACAGGGATTTCGTTGGATACGCAGTATTTT. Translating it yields CASSLAGTGISLDTQYF.

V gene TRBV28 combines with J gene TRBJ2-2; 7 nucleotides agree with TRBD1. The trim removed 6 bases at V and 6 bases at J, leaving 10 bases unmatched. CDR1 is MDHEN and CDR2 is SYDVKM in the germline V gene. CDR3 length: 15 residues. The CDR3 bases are TGTGCCAGCAGGGGCCCGGGTCAGGGGGCCGGGGAGCTGTTTTTT. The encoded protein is CASRGPGQGAGELFF.